Given below is one T cell receptor beta chain in context. Its target is unknown. This sample is part of a study of shared clonotypes between healthy human individuals. Study conclusions and caveats: Naive CD4 clonotypes overlapped across a handful of donors at around 5%.

Germline V gene data show CDR1 as SNHLY and CDR2 as FYNNEI. Trimming cost V 4 bases and J 1 base; bases outside gene matches: 10. The length of the CDR3 is 16 residues. Assay: immunoSEQ multiplex PCR; the TCRdb copy retains only in-frame clones and omits some. The sample includes about 380,000 clones, 96% of them seen just once. This chain joins TRBV2 and TRBJ2-7, with 7 positions matching TRBD1. Specimen: memory CD8+ T cells sorted from blood. As to subset: CD45RO+ cells pooled with CCR7-negative TemRA cells. The sequence was collected from a man aged 30 to 45 in good health. Here the CDR3 reads CASSAETGRYSYEQYF. CDR3 DNA sequence: TGTGCCAGCAGTGCCGAGACAGGGCGTTATTCCTACGAGCAGTACTTC.